This TCR beta chain was identified in a study of cytomegalovirus exposure and HLA in healthy donors. This clone was observed a handful of times. The PCR was carried out with 60 Vbeta primers and 13 Jbeta primers. Sequenced by immunoSEQ multiplex PCR; TCRdb stores in-frame clones only, minus some. The repertoire has some 120,000 clones, about 74% of them found once; the top ten carry 3.4%. Germline V gives CDR1 MNHNS, CDR2 SASEGT. Unmatched junction bases numbered 3, after V lost 7 bases and J lost 3 bases. The CDR3 runs 13 residues. The sequencing input was PBMCs. The chain uses TRBV6-1 and TRBJ2-7; 10 bases fit TRBD1. The TCR originated in a man younger than 45 in good health and CMV-seronegative. The CDR3 DNA reads TGTGCCAGCAAGGGACAGGGGTACTACGAGCAGTACTTC. Protein sequence: CASKGQGYYEQYF.